Shown below are 27 T cell receptor beta chains from a single sample sequenced in a study of blood T cell repertoires in COVID-19. The method was immunoSEQ multiplex PCR; TCRdb's version includes in-frame clones alone and lacks a portion of them. The sample yields about 220,000 clones, 85% to 90% seen once. The sample comprised PBMCs or T cells enriched from blood (not recorded which). The source is a woman under 30 in a cohort exposed to, infected with or recovered from COVID-19 (not recorded which).

The chain combines TRBV6-5 with TRBJ1-2; possibly TRBD1 for D (6 bases). This CDR3 has 16 amino acids. Germline assignment: CDR1 MNHEY and CDR2 SVGAGI. V lost 4 bases to trimming and J lost 7 bases, with 22 bases between them. Written as DNA, the CDR3 is TGTGCCAGCAGTTTAGACCGGGACACCCCGATAAGTGGCTACACCTTC. This codes for CASSLDRDTPISGYTF.

The chain couples TRBV3-1 (or the pseudogene TRBV3-2) to TRBJ2-3; 7 bases map to TRBD2. Trimming removed 2 bases from V and 4 bases from J; junction bases left unmatched: 6. Germline CDR1 LGHDT, CDR2 YNNKEL (reference sequence). The CDR3 loop spans 15 amino acids. CDR3 sequence reads: CASSQLTSRSDTQYF. The CDR3 DNA reads as TGTGCCAGCAGCCAACTGACTAGCCGCTCAGATACGCAGTATTTT.

The rearrangement uses TRBV28 and TRBJ1-2; 7 nucleotides match TRBD1. CDR1 is MDHEN, CDR2 SYDVKM, per germline. V shed 2 bases, J shed 7 bases, and the junction held 13 bases outside the gene matches. The CDR3 totals 16 residues. CDR3 sequence: CASSLPLQGQDFGYTF. The DNA of the CDR3 is TGTGCCAGCAGTTTACCCCTACAGGGGCAAGACTTTGGCTACACCTTC.

The chain combines TRBV28 with TRBJ2-1, with 7 bases that match TRBD1. The CDR3 is made up of 12 amino acids. V dropped 3 bases and J dropped 10; count of bases not matched to a gene: 3. Germline loops: CDR1 MDHEN, CDR2 SYDVKM. The CDR3 sequence is CASSFSGGEQFF. CDR3 DNA sequence: TGTGCCAGCAGTTTCTCAGGGGGAGAGCAGTTCTTC.

To note about this clone: A junction end diverges from the germline sequence, so it may reflect a read error. The chain combines TRBV30 with TRBJ2-7, with 10 bases identical to TRBD2. CDR1 is GTSNPN and CDR2 is SVGIG in the germline V gene (reference sequence). The CDR3 extends over 13 amino acids. This CDR3 is CAWSIVGLAAVVF. The CDR3 DNA follows: TGTGCCTGGAGTATAGTAGGACTAGCGGCAGTTGTCTTC.

The chain recombines TRBV25-1 with TRBJ1-2; 9 bases are shared with TRBD1. The V gene's germline CDR1 is MGHDK and CDR2 SYGVNS. V dropped 4 bases and J dropped 2; count of bases not matched to a gene: 5. The CDR3 is 15 residues long. CDR3 coding DNA: TGTGCCAGCAGTGCCCGGACAGGGGAGAACTATGGCTACACCTTC. Amino acid sequence: CASSARTGENYGYTF.

The chain employs TRBV21-1 and TRBJ1-5; the D call TRBD1 from the table was never checked on the DNA. TRBV21-1 is given as a pseudogene. CDR3 length equals 19 residues. Here the CDR3 DNA reads TGTGCCAGCAGCACCTCCGCCAAGGGGCCTCCTTATAGCAATCAGCCCCAGCATTTT. It is translated as CASSTSAKGPPYSNQPQHF.

The chain employs TRBV18 and TRBJ1-4; no clear D gene. Deletions cut 1 base from V and 0 bases from J, with 9 bases between. CDR1 is KGHSH, CDR2 LQKENI, per germline. The CDR3 totals 16 residues. CDR3 region: CASSPLEHPTNEKLFF. CDR3 coding DNA: TGTGCCAGCTCACCACTTGAACACCCAACTAATGAAAAACTGTTTTTT.

CDR3 bases: TGTGCCAGTAGTACCCGAGCCCTTGAAGCTTTCTTT. Translating it yields CASSTRALEAFF. The chain employs TRBV19 and TRBJ1-1; D call uncertain. The CDR3 sequence is 12 residues long. The germline V and J ends were trimmed by 4 bases and 7 bases, with 10 bases remaining between them. Per germline, CDR1 LNHDA and CDR2 SQIVND (reference sequence).

The rearrangement links TRBV3-1 (or the pseudogene TRBV3-2) to TRBJ2-7; no definite D call. V lost 4 bases and J 2 bases, leaving 15 bases between the germline ends. CDR3 length: 15 residues. CDR1 is LGHDT and CDR2 is YNNKEL in the germline V gene (reference sequence). The CDR3 sequence: CASSPPGLGPYEQYF. Here the CDR3 DNA reads TGTGCCAGCAGCCCCCCCGGCCTTGGGCCCTACGAGCAGTACTTC.

The chain joins TRBV6-2 or TRBV6-3 to TRBJ1-2; 8 bases agree with TRBD1. The CDR3 is 13 residues long. V gave up 4 bases and J gave up 8 bases; unmatched junction bases: 6. Germline CDR1 and CDR2: MNHEY and SVGEGT. The CDR3 DNA is TGTGCCAGCAGTTCCGGACAGGGCGGCGGCTACACCTTC. It specifies CASSSGQGGGYTF.

V is TRBV2 and J is TRBJ2-2, with a weak D call TRBD2 (6 bases). The V end lost 6 bases, the J end lost 1 base, and 6 bases lay between the germline ends. Germline V gene lookup returns CDR1 SNHLY and CDR2 FYNNEI. This CDR3 spans 13 amino acids. The CDR3 sequence: CASSGGNTGELFF. DNA of the CDR3: TGTGCCAGCAGCGGGGGGAACACCGGGGAGCTGTTTTTT.

The chain has TRBV3-1 (or the pseudogene TRBV3-2) and TRBJ2-5, with D possibly matching TRBD2 (5 bases). The length of the CDR3 is 16 residues. Trimming shortened V by 0 bases and J by 4 bases, and 15 bases separated the two germline ends. CDR1 is LGHDT, CDR2 YNNKEL, per germline (reference sequence). In nucleotides, the CDR3 is TGTGCCAGCAGCCAAGATATCGCACTAGGCGTAGAGACCCAGTACTTC. Its protein product is CASSQDIALGVETQYF.

This rearrangement joins TRBV2 to TRBJ2-3, with D possibly being TRBD1 (5 bases). This CDR3 comprises 12 residues. With 5 bases removed from V and 4 bases from J, the gap between germline ends came to 7 bases. CDR1 and CDR2 (germline): SNHLY, FYNNEI. As DNA, the CDR3 is TGTGCCAGCAGTCAGGGTCCAGATACGCAGTATTTT. Residues: CASSQGPDTQYF. The full variable domain, its missing parts supplied by reference TRBV2 and TRBJ2-3, is EPEVTQTPSHQVTQMGQEVILRCVPISNHLYFYWYRQILGQKVEFLVSFYNNEISEKSEIFDDQFSVERPDGSNFTLKIRSTKLEDSAMYFCASSQGPDTQYFGPGTRLTVL.

The chain combines TRBV2 with TRBJ1-3; tentatively, D is TRBD1 (5 bases). V was shortened by 10 bases and J by 3 bases, with 13 bases between the two germline ends. There are 13 residues in the CDR3. Germline V gives CDR1 SNHLY, CDR2 FYNNEI. The CDR3 DNA is TGTGCCACGGGACTGCTCGATGGAAACACCATATATTTT. It specifies CATGLLDGNTIYF.

This sequence joins TRBV11-1 and TRBJ2-7, with 7 bases identical to TRBD2. The germline V gene encodes CDR1 SGHAT and CDR2 FQDESV (reference sequence). The J segment lost 2 bases and the V segment lost 3 bases, leaving 4 bases of the junction unmatched. The CDR3 is made up of 14 amino acids. The DNA of the CDR3 is TGTGCCAGCAGCTTGCCGGGACTAACCTACGAGCAGTACTTC. Translating it yields CASSLPGLTYEQYF.

The genes are TRBV7-8 and TRBJ2-1; possible D gene TRBD2, 6 bases. The CDR3 runs to 16 residues. V was clipped by 5 bases and J by 0 bases, with 14 bases between them. Germline-derived CDR1 and CDR2 are SGHVS and FQNEAQ. The CDR3 sequence is CASSPSASDSYNEQFF. The CDR3 DNA is TGTGCCAGCAGCCCAAGCGCTAGCGACTCCTACAATGAGCAGTTCTTC.

This clone occurred a few times. J is TRBJ2-7 and V is TRBV4-1; 7 nucleotides align to TRBD1. The V gene's germline CDR1 is MGHRA and CDR2 YSYEKL. This CDR3 is built from 15 residues. V dropped 1 base and J dropped 2; count of bases not matched to a gene: 5. CDR3 protein: CASSQAPGQPYEQYF. CDR3 bases: TGCGCCAGCAGCCAAGCCCCGGGACAGCCCTACGAGCAGTACTTC.

V is TRBV3-1 (or the pseudogene TRBV3-2) and J is TRBJ2-1; 10 nucleotides match TRBD2. Germline loops: CDR1 LGHDT, CDR2 YNNKEL (reference sequence). The CDR3 has 15 residues. With V trimmed by 0 bases and J by 8 bases, 4 bases remained unmatched. The CDR3 spells CASSQETSGDDEQFF. Here the CDR3 DNA reads TGTGCCAGCAGCCAAGAAACTAGCGGGGATGATGAGCAGTTCTTC.

This clone was counted a single time. The chain couples TRBV28 to TRBJ1-6, with 9 bases matching TRBD1. Per the germline V gene, CDR1 is MDHEN and CDR2 is SYDVKM. V was clipped by 5 bases and J by 14 bases; unmatched bases: 16. CDR3 length: 16 residues. The CDR3 nucleotides are TGTGCCAGCAGTCGGGGAGGTTGGACAGGGGTCTCGTCCCTCCACTTT. Residues: CASSRGGWTGVSSLHF.

The chain employs TRBV5-1 and TRBJ1-2; D is undetermined. The CDR3 loop spans 14 amino acids. CDR1 SGHRS and CDR2 YFSETQ come from the germline V gene. The germline V and J ends were trimmed by 0 bases and 8 bases, with 14 bases remaining between them. The CDR3 DNA reads as TGCGCCAGCAGCTTGGATATAACAGTAAGAGGCTACACCTTC. The encoded protein is CASSLDITVRGYTF.

This clone was seen only a few times. This chain links TRBV5-1 with TRBJ1-1; D is ambiguous. The CDR3 is made up of 17 amino acids. Germline V gene lookup returns CDR1 SGHRS and CDR2 YFSETQ. V dropped 5 bases and J dropped 0 bases, with 20 bases sitting between them. The CDR3 sequence is CASSSFSSGALNTEAFF. The CDR3 coding sequence is TGCGCCAGCAGTTCTTTTTCATCCGGAGCTTTGAACACTGAAGCTTTCTTT. The full variable domain, in which reference TRBV5-1 and TRBJ1-1 provide the parts outside the CDR3, is KAGVTQTPRYLIKTRGQQVTLSCSPISGHRSVSWYQQTPGQGLQFLFEYFSETQRNKGNFPGRFSGRQFSNSRSEMNVSTLELGDSALYLCASSSFSSGALNTEAFFGQGTRLTVV.

This clone was seen only a few times. The J gene is TRBJ2-3, the V gene TRBV3-1 (or the pseudogene TRBV3-2); no clear D. Trimming removed 3 bases at V and 2 bases at J, with 6 bases between. The CDR3 contains 13 residues. Germline V gene sequence: CDR1 LGHDT, CDR2 YNNKEL (reference sequence). The CDR3, as DNA: TGTGCCAGCAGCCAGACATACACAGATACGCAGTATTTT. Translated, it gives CASSQTYTDTQYF.

The chain couples TRBV29-1 to TRBJ1-1, with 7 nucleotides matching TRBD1. CDR3 length equals 11 residues. Germline V gene sequence: CDR1 SQVTM, CDR2 ANQGSEA. V trimming: 5 bases; J trimming: 4 bases; junction bases outside the gene matches: 1. The CDR3 sequence is CSVPGGTEAFF. The DNA of the CDR3 is TGCAGCGTTCCAGGGGGCACTGAAGCTTTCTTT.

To note about this clone: Other DNA sequences in this specimen translate into the identical CDR3. The chain is built from TRBV10-3 and TRBJ1-5, with D uncertain. In germline, CDR1 is ENHRY, CDR2 SYGVKD. Trimming cost V 4 bases and J 0 bases, with 4 bases left between them. The CDR3 sequence is 13 residues long. CDR3 sequence: CAISGGSNQPQHF. Here the CDR3 DNA reads TGTGCCATCAGTGGAGGTAGCAATCAGCCCCAGCATTTT.

The rearrangement links TRBV6-4 to TRBJ2-1; 8 nucleotides line up with TRBD1. The V and J ends lost 6 bases and 7 bases, in that order; junction bases with no gene match: 8. Germline V gives CDR1 MRHNA, CDR2 SNTAGT. This CDR3 region has 14 residues. In DNA, the CDR3 is TGTGCCAGCAGGGACACCGACAGGGGTAATGAGCAGTTCTTC. It yields the protein CASRDTDRGNEQFF.

This rearrangement joins TRBV21-1 to TRBJ1-6; the DNA was not used to check the table's D call, TRBD1. TRBV21-1 is shown as a pseudogene. There are 15 residues in the CDR3. CDR3 DNA: TGTGCCAGCAGCAAAGGACGCAGGAATGATTCACCCCTCCACTTT. This gives the protein CASSKGRRNDSPLHF.